Listed below are T cell receptor beta chains from one sample, sequenced in a study of OX40 agonist ivuxolimab in advanced cancers. Assay: immunoSEQ multiplex PCR; the TCRdb copy retains only in-frame clones and omits some. The sample has 65,000 to 95,000 clones; about 85% are singletons. Source: CD4+ or CD8+ T cells sorted from blood, taken in a trial of the OX40 agonist ivuxolimab. The receptors here all came from an adult with an advanced solid tumor such as melanoma, head and neck, liver or kidney cancer. Both conserved end residues are trimmed from each CDR3. Fields, in order: V gene, J gene, clone size, CDR3 protein. Clone size is given for some rows only: seen once, a few or many times, or a class if the clone is expanded.

v_gene: TRBV19
j_gene: TRBJ2-1
abundance: .
CDR3aa: ASSPRVAGHNGEQF

v_gene: TRBV7-7
j_gene: TRBJ2-1
abundance: .
CDR3aa: ASSLGLHNEQF

v_gene: TRBV11-2
j_gene: TRBJ1-2
abundance: .
CDR3aa: ASSLGGGNYGYT

v_gene: TRBV21-1
j_gene: TRBJ2-7
abundance: .
CDR3aa: ASSKVRGTYEQY

v_gene: TRBV7-6
j_gene: TRBJ2-3
abundance: .
CDR3aa: ASSLAGGREDTQY

v_gene: TRBV7-2
j_gene: TRBJ2-7
abundance: .
CDR3aa: ASSLSRDPILYEQY

v_gene: TRBV5-4
j_gene: TRBJ2-3
abundance: few
CDR3aa: ASSFQGGDTQY

v_gene: TRBV5-1
j_gene: TRBJ2-5
abundance: .
CDR3aa: ASRLSGTFQETQY

v_gene: TRBV19
j_gene: TRBJ2-1
abundance: .
CDR3aa: ASSSRLGQYNEQF

v_gene: TRBV5-1
j_gene: TRBJ2-3
abundance: .
CDR3aa: ASSLVRNTDTQY

v_gene: TRBV25-1
j_gene: TRBJ2-3
abundance: .
CDR3aa: ASSDPALAGVGDTQY

v_gene: TRBV6-1
j_gene: TRBJ1-5
abundance: .
CDR3aa: ASSLGQEGNQPQH

v_gene: TRBV5-1
j_gene: TRBJ1-3
abundance: .
CDR3aa: ASSLASGAGGNTIY

v_gene: TRBV10-3
j_gene: TRBJ2-2
abundance: .
CDR3aa: AAGGTGELF

v_gene: TRBV7-3
j_gene: TRBJ2-3
abundance: .
CDR3aa: ASSPQGSRIADTQY

v_gene: TRBV7-9
j_gene: TRBJ1-2
abundance: .
CDR3aa: ASSSRQGGYT

v_gene: TRBV7-2
j_gene: TRBJ1-5
abundance: .
CDR3aa: ASSHLYSNQPQH

v_gene: TRBV28
j_gene: .
abundance: .
CDR3aa: ASSFHNSYEQY

v_gene: TRBV7-9
j_gene: TRBJ2-1
abundance: once
CDR3aa: ASSLEGLAGATTNEQF

v_gene: TRBV7-8
j_gene: TRBJ2-3
abundance: .
CDR3aa: ASSLGAEDTQY

v_gene: TRBV27
j_gene: TRBJ2-7
abundance: .
CDR3aa: ASRPGGSPYEQY

v_gene: TRBV2
j_gene: TRBJ2-7
abundance: .
CDR3aa: ASSELADGLNYEQY

v_gene: TRBV7-6
j_gene: TRBJ2-1
abundance: .
CDR3aa: ASSLTPDADNEQF

v_gene: TRBV28
j_gene: TRBJ1-4
abundance: .
CDR3aa: ASSPSAGGSEKLF

v_gene: TRBV6-5
j_gene: TRBJ2-7
abundance: .
CDR3aa: ASSGRVGLSYEQY

v_gene: TRBV6-5
j_gene: TRBJ2-6
abundance: .
CDR3aa: ASRRQGAGANVLT

v_gene: TRBV7-8
j_gene: TRBJ1-3
abundance: .
CDR3aa: ASAQGERGSGNTIY

v_gene: TRBV18
j_gene: TRBJ2-7
abundance: .
CDR3aa: ASSPGQGAESRY

v_gene: TRBV19
j_gene: TRBJ2-7
abundance: .
CDR3aa: ASSIASGRPGSYEQY

v_gene: TRBV6-6
j_gene: TRBJ2-7
abundance: .
CDR3aa: ASSFSSGGAYEQY

v_gene: TRBV30
j_gene: TRBJ2-4
abundance: .
CDR3aa: AWRGPAKNIQY

v_gene: TRBV11-2
j_gene: TRBJ2-3
abundance: .
CDR3aa: ASSQGSNVRRTDTQY

v_gene: TRBV7-9
j_gene: TRBJ2-2
abundance: .
CDR3aa: ASSLEATGELF

v_gene: TRBV19
j_gene: TRBJ1-5
abundance: .
CDR3aa: ASSIDLWSRVSLLNQPQH

v_gene: TRBV11-3
j_gene: TRBJ2-1
abundance: .
CDR3aa: ASSFGYGQF

v_gene: TRBV9
j_gene: TRBJ2-1
abundance: .
CDR3aa: ASSVSGESSYNEQF

v_gene: TRBV13
j_gene: .
abundance: .
CDR3aa: ASTTGRGYEQY

v_gene: TRBV30
j_gene: TRBJ1-5
abundance: .
CDR3aa: AWSVGYRPQH

v_gene: TRBV5-6
j_gene: TRBJ2-7
abundance: .
CDR3aa: ASSPGGPLGISYEQY

v_gene: TRBV2
j_gene: TRBJ2-7
abundance: .
CDR3aa: ASREKREPAEQY

v_gene: TRBV7-2
j_gene: TRBJ2-1
abundance: once
CDR3aa: ASSPSGGPYNEQF

v_gene: TRBV7-9
j_gene: TRBJ2-1
abundance: .
CDR3aa: ASGGRENEQF

v_gene: TRBV5-1
j_gene: TRBJ1-4
abundance: .
CDR3aa: ASSFTATNEKLF

v_gene: TRBV28
j_gene: TRBJ2-7
abundance: .
CDR3aa: ASRIPTGNGYEQY

v_gene: TRBV7-2
j_gene: TRBJ2-5
abundance: .
CDR3aa: ASSPTYQETQY

v_gene: TRBV7-6
j_gene: TRBJ2-1
abundance: .
CDR3aa: ASSLAWDPGNEQF

v_gene: TRBV28
j_gene: TRBJ2-1
abundance: .
CDR3aa: ASSFGGLNEQF

v_gene: TRBV4-1
j_gene: TRBJ2-2
abundance: .
CDR3aa: ASSPIAGGTGELF

v_gene: TRBV7-6
j_gene: TRBJ2-5
abundance: .
CDR3aa: ASSDRQETQY

v_gene: TRBV9
j_gene: TRBJ1-1
abundance: .
CDR3aa: ASSLTGWVNTEAF

v_gene: TRBV5-1
j_gene: TRBJ2-7
abundance: .
CDR3aa: ASSRTGVMNEQY

v_gene: TRBV5-6
j_gene: TRBJ2-3
abundance: .
CDR3aa: ASSVGITGVGDTQY

v_gene: TRBV4-3
j_gene: TRBJ2-7
abundance: .
CDR3aa: ASSLDGTVLYEQY

v_gene: TRBV4-2
j_gene: TRBJ2-1
abundance: .
CDR3aa: ASSLRGQGAEVSYNEQF

v_gene: TRBV7-2
j_gene: TRBJ2-1
abundance: .
CDR3aa: ASSTKGLLATYNEQF

v_gene: TRBV10-1
j_gene: TRBJ1-4
abundance: .
CDR3aa: ASSLGPHNEKLF

v_gene: TRBV6-1
j_gene: TRBJ1-4
abundance: .
CDR3aa: ASRTGTGAEKLF